This T cell receptor (beta chain) was sequenced during a study of cytomegalovirus exposure and HLA in healthy donors. Study-wide results and limits: Across HLA loci, a later analysis found differing TCR association rates, with DRB1 most and HLA-C fewest. A likely sequencing artifact accounted for one observed cluster of highly shared sequence variants. Later analysis associated a missense DCLRE1C variant with TCR beta V- and J-gene trimming. When the data were analyzed later, several of the most significant clusters appeared to be linked to common viral pathogens.

The PCR was carried out with 60 Vbeta primers and 13 Jbeta primers. Clones were sequenced by immunoSEQ multiplex PCR, and TCRdb holds only the in-frame ones, with some missing. This sample carries around 200,000 clones, 80% of them seen once, and the ten largest clones take 0.65% to 0.75%. Concerning this clone: What it binds is unknown.

Germline values: CDR1 KGHSH, CDR2 LQKENI. Trimming cost V 3 bases and J 0 bases, with 12 bases left between them. The CDR3 runs to 16 residues. The chain combines TRBV18 with TRBJ1-3; D not resolved. Sample: PBMCs. The clonotype was recovered from a boy between 10 and 17 years old in good health and CMV-seronegative. As DNA, the CDR3 is TGTGCCAGCTCACCCACCGTGGGCTTCTCTGGAAACACCATATATTTT. It codes for CASSPTVGFSGNTIYF.